This TCR beta chain originates from a study of cytomegalovirus exposure and HLA in healthy donors. The donors were part of the validation cohort of more than 90 subjects. That cohort was separate from the first cohort, which comprised about 730 subjects. Study-level findings and limits: Researchers counted 164 TCR beta chains as cytomegalovirus-associated.

Clones were read by immunoSEQ multiplex PCR, and TCRdb kept only the in-frame ones, dropping some. The table lists about 43,000 clones, 92% of them singletons. On this clone itself: The antigen remains unidentified.

The sequence derives from a young man in good health and CMV-seronegative. The sample taken for sequencing was PBMCs.

The CDR3 nucleotides read TGTGCCAGCAGTGGCCCCGGGACAGGGGGCGAGGATGAGCAGTTCTTC. Protein sequence: CASSGPGTGGEDEQFF. V usage is TRBV2 and J usage is TRBJ2-1; 12 nucleotides line up with TRBD1. Losses at the gene ends were 4 bases for V and 8 bases for J; bases not matched to a gene: 9. CDR1 SNHLY and CDR2 FYNNEI come from the germline V gene. This CDR3 is 16 amino acids long.